Presented here are 23 T cell receptor beta chains from one specimen sequenced in a study of vaccination and CD4 T cells after COVID-19. Sequencing of cultured CD4+ T cell DNA used the Oncomine TCR Beta short-read assay. TCRdb passed the PCR reads through MiXCR, listing each CDR3 protein once. The repertoire includes 25,000 or so distinct CDR3 sequences, around two fifths of them detected once, and about a fifth sits in the top ten. Treatment meaning: roughly ten-day PBMC culture with coronavirus spike peptide pools or control peptides (ViraFEST assay). No antigen is known for these receptors. The sequences come from CD4+ T cells from blood, cultured in vitro, collected before SARS-CoV-2 vaccination. Every receptor here comes from a human donor who received a COVID-19 vaccine.

The table lists this clonotype with a few counts. The rearrangement joins TRBV27 to TRBJ2-7, with D unclear. The CDR3 totals 14 residues. CDR1 and CDR2 from the germline V gene are MNHEY and SMNVEV (reference sequence). Trimming cost V 3 bases and J 2 bases, with 11 bases left between them. CDR3 in DNA: TGTGCCAGCAGTTTTTGGAGCAGTCCCTACGAGCAGTACTTC. Its protein is CASSFWSSPYEQYF.

The V call is TRBV12-1, the J call TRBJ1-5; the table's D call TRBD1 went unverified against the DNA. TRBV12-1 is a pseudogene locus. The CDR3 covers 12 residues. The CDR3 spells CASSSQGAFQHF. CDR3 bases: TGTGCCAGCAGCTCACAGGGGGCTTTCCAGCATTTT.

The V call is TRBV19, the J call TRBJ2-1; 8 bases align to TRBD2. The CDR3 has 17 residues. CDR1 is LNHDA and CDR2 is SQIVND in the germline V gene (reference sequence). J gave up 6 bases and V 4 bases, and 14 bases lay outside the gene matches. CDR3 protein: CASSTTGLVPTGNEQFF. The CDR3 region has the DNA TGTGCCAGTAGTACAACGGGACTAGTCCCCACCGGCAATGAGCAGTTCTTC.

This clonotype was detected a few times. The genes are TRBV19 and TRBJ1-1; D might be TRBD1 (5 bases). The V and J ends lost 6 bases and 1 base respectively, with 9 bases between them. Looked up from germline, CDR1 is LNHDA and CDR2 is SQIVND (reference sequence). The CDR3 spans 13 residues. Written as DNA, the CDR3 is TGTGCCAGTAGGGCCACAGGGAACACTGAAGCTTTCTTT. Amino acids: CASRATGNTEAFF.

In this sample, this clonotype turned up a few times. The gene calls are TRBV20-1 and TRBJ2-7; D gene uncertain. The CDR3 spans 11 residues. The V gene's germline CDR1 is DFQATT and CDR2 SNEGSKA (reference sequence). The ends were cut back, 1 base at V and 6 bases at J, with 7 bases in the middle. The CDR3 loop reads CSARVGGEQYF. The CDR3 DNA reads as TGCAGTGCTAGAGTTGGTGGCGAGCAGTACTTC.

The chain links TRBV11-3 to TRBJ2-7; TRBD2 aligns across 10 bases. V lost 4 bases, J lost 0 bases, and 3 bases stayed unmatched. CDR3 length equals 15 residues. CDR1 is SGHNT and CDR2 is YENEEA in the germline V gene. CDR3 region: CASSSLAGSSYEQYF. In nucleotides, the CDR3 is TGTGCCAGCAGCTCACTAGCGGGGAGCTCCTACGAGCAGTACTTC.

The chain is built from TRBV5-1 and TRBJ1-1; D might be TRBD1 (5 bases). V lost 5 bases, J lost 1 base, and 12 bases lay in between. Germline V lookup: CDR1 SGHRS, CDR2 YFSETQ. This CDR3 comprises 14 residues. The CDR3 nucleotides read TGCGCCAGCAGTGCGGAGGGGAGGAACACTGAAGCTTTCTTT. Translation: CASSAEGRNTEAFF.

The sample holds a few counts of this clonotype. This chain joins TRBV24-1 and TRBJ2-3, with 12 bases matching TRBD2. V dropped 4 bases and J dropped 3; count of bases not matched to a gene: 4. The CDR3 spans 16 residues. The germline V gene encodes CDR1 KGHDR and CDR2 SFDVKD. The CDR3 bases are TGTGCCACCAGTGAGCCTAGCGGGGGGGTAACAGATACGCAGTATTTT. Translated: CATSEPSGGVTDTQYF.

This clonotype has just a few counts. Written as DNA, the CDR3 is TGTGCCAGCACCACGGACAGGGGGGGAGGAAACACCATATATTTT. The encoded protein is CASTTDRGGGNTIYF. The genes are TRBV12-3 or TRBV12-4 and TRBJ1-3, with 10 bases matching TRBD1. CDR3 length: 15 amino acids. Unmatched junction bases numbered 7, after V lost 7 bases and J lost 4 bases.

The V and J genes are TRBV10-3 and TRBJ1-2, with 7 positions matching TRBD1. The CDR3 runs to 11 residues. Trimming cost V 10 bases and J 8 bases; bases outside gene matches: 7. Germline values: CDR1 ENHRY, CDR2 SYGVKD. The CDR3 sequence: CATGDSEGYTF. The DNA of the CDR3 is TGTGCCACGGGGGACAGCGAAGGCTACACCTTC.

This clonotype showed up just a few times. The CDR3 sequence: CASSKDGRNQPQHF. The CDR3 DNA reads TGTGCCAGCAGCAAAGACGGACGCAATCAGCCCCAGCATTTT. The V call is TRBV7-9, the J call TRBJ1-5; D remains unclear. CDR1 and CDR2 (germline): SEHNR, FQNEAQ (reference sequence). The CDR3 has 14 residues. V gave up 5 bases and J gave up 2 bases, with 10 bases separating them.

This clonotype has more than one count but fewer than ten. The chain combines TRBV19 with TRBJ1-5; no reliable D call. Trimming pared 3 bases from V and 4 bases from J, leaving 16 bases between. The CDR3 length is 16 residues. CDR1 and CDR2 from the germline V gene are LNHDA and SQIVND (reference sequence). CDR3 nucleotide sequence: TGTGCCAGTAGTATTGGCGCGGACGGATGGAATCAGCCCCAGCATTTT. This gives the protein CASSIGADGWNQPQHF.

The CDR3 loop is CASSINSYEQYF. The CDR3 nucleotides are TGTGCCAGCAGCATCAATTCCTACGAGCAGTACTTC. This chain links TRBV12-3 or TRBV12-4 with TRBJ2-7; D gene ambiguous. This CDR3 has 12 residues. Trimming pared 6 bases from V and 1 base from J, leaving 7 bases between.

This clonotype was seen only a few times. The V and J genes are TRBV27 and TRBJ2-2; the D gene is possibly TRBD2 (6 bases). The V end was cut by 7 bases, the J end by 3 bases, with 15 bases between. Germline V lookup: CDR1 MNHEY, CDR2 SMNVEV (reference sequence). CDR3 length: 15 amino acids. DNA for the CDR3: TGTGCCAGCACACGGCCGGGAGTAGACACCGGGGAGCTGTTTTTT. Its translation is CASTRPGVDTGELFF.

CDR3 in amino acids: CSARDRGRTEAFF. CDR3 in DNA: TGCAGTGCTAGAGATCGGGGCAGAACTGAAGCTTTCTTT. The rearrangement joins TRBV20-1 to TRBJ1-1; TRBD1 is a possible D gene (5 bases). Trimming took 0 bases from V and 5 from J, leaving 10 bases between them. Germline V CDR1 and CDR2: DFQATT, SNEGSKA (reference sequence). This CDR3 has 13 residues.

The J gene is TRBJ1-2, the V gene TRBV29-1; D is undetermined. The V gene lost 8 bases and the J gene lost 8 bases, with 21 bases spanning the gap. This CDR3 is built from 13 residues. Germline V gene sequence: CDR1 SQVTM, CDR2 ANQGSEA. The CDR3 nucleotides read TGCAGCCTATCGGACGGCGGACCCTTCGGCTACACCTTC. Its translation is CSLSDGGPFGYTF.

The chain recombines TRBV2 with TRBJ1-1, with D perhaps matching TRBD1 (5 bases). This CDR3 comprises 14 residues. Trimming removed 0 bases at V and 4 bases at J, with 9 bases between. Germline-derived CDR1 and CDR2 are SNHLY and FYNNEI. CDR3 bases: TGTGCCAGCAGTGAAGCTAGGGACTTCACTGAAGCTTTCTTT. Protein product: CASSEARDFTEAFF.

In this sample, this clonotype turned up a few times. This chain connects TRBV21-1 to TRBJ1-5; TRBD1 is taken as the D call from the table, unchecked against the DNA. TRBV21-1 is shown as a pseudogene. The CDR3 covers 14 residues. The CDR3 sequence: CASSLPPSNQPQHF. Written as DNA, the CDR3 is TGTGCCAGCAGTCTCCCCCCAAGCAATCAGCCCCAGCATTTT.

The chain uses TRBV12-3 or TRBV12-4 and TRBJ1-5, with TRBD1 matching over 9 bases. J lost 1 base, V lost 2 bases, and 6 bases had no gene match. The CDR3 consists of 17 residues. This CDR3 is CASSLYSDRGSNQPQHF. The CDR3 nucleotides read TGTGCCAGCAGTTTATACTCAGACAGGGGGAGCAATCAGCCCCAGCATTTT.

V and J are TRBV14 and TRBJ2-3, with 11 nucleotides matching TRBD2. Germline values: CDR1 SGHDN, CDR2 FVKESK. The CDR3 has 21 amino acids. Trimming cost V 0 bases and J 2 bases; bases outside gene matches: 16. The CDR3 loop reads CASSQDGIWVAGGTNTDTQYF. CDR3 bases: TGTGCCAGCAGCCAAGACGGAATTTGGGTAGCGGGGGGGACAAACACAGATACGCAGTATTTT.

This clonotype was observed a single time. V gene TRBV27 combines with J gene TRBJ2-1; 8 nucleotides match TRBD1. The junction had 4 bases not matched to a gene; V was cut back by 4 bases and J by 8 bases. The germline V gene has CDR1 MNHEY and CDR2 SMNVEV (reference sequence). The CDR3 contains 13 residues. The CDR3: CASSYRQGYEQFF. Written as DNA, the CDR3 is TGTGCCAGCAGTTACCGACAGGGGTATGAGCAGTTCTTC.

The chain uses TRBV19 and TRBJ1-1; 11 bases align to TRBD1. Per the germline V gene, CDR1 is LNHDA and CDR2 is SQIVND (reference sequence). V lost 6 bases, J lost 5 bases, and 11 bases stayed unmatched. The CDR3 is 16 amino acids. The CDR3 nucleotides read TGTGCCAGTAGCGATGCCCTTGGACAGGGGGCTACTGAAGCTTTCTTT. Its protein is CASSDALGQGATEAFF.

J is TRBJ2-3 and V is TRBV6-1; TRBD1 matches 12 bases. V was pared by 7 bases and J by 4 bases, with 6 bases of the junction left unmatched. The CDR3 has 15 amino acids. Germline V CDR1 and CDR2: MNHNS, SASEGT. CDR3 sequence: CASTPRDRGPDTQYF. CDR3 nucleotides: TGTGCCAGCACCCCCCGGGACAGGGGGCCAGATACGCAGTATTTT.